This T cell receptor beta chain was captured by sequencing in a study of vaccination and CD4 T cells after COVID-19. Treatment noted: roughly 10-day PBMC culture with coronavirus spike peptide pools or control peptides (ViraFEST assay). These CD4+ T cells came from an unexposed donor, sampled before the COVID-19 pandemic (2011-2018). At the Johns Hopkins FTIC core, DNA taken from cultured CD4+ T cells was sequenced by way of the Oncomine TCR Beta short-read assay. MiXCR, applied by TCRdb to the PCR reads, yields one record per CDR3 protein. The table includes about 4,500 distinct CDR3 sequences, around 60% detected once. The CDR3 length is 14 residues. V was clipped by 5 bases and J by 0 bases, with 8 bases between them. Germline CDR1 MNHNS, CDR2 SASEGT. Notes on this clonotype: Its cognate antigen is unknown.

The chain is built from TRBV6-1 and TRBJ1-3; a possible D gene is TRBD1 (6 bases). This TCR was sampled from a human donor in good health. Sequencing was performed on CD4+ T cells from blood, cultured in vitro. The DNA of the CDR3 is TGTGCCAGCAGTCCAGGGGTCTCTGGAAACACCATATATTTT. Translating gives CASSPGVSGNTIYF.